The present T cell receptor beta chain was sequenced within a study of blood T cell repertoires in COVID-19. Background on the study: Whether acute or convalescent, the COVID-19 samples came from the United States, Italy and Spain. PBMCs, B-cell-depleted T cells, or T cells provided the cDNA or gDNA that made up the material.

The V end lost 0 bases, the J end lost 6 bases, and 6 bases lay between the germline ends. Germline CDR1 reads SGHRS; CDR2 reads YFSETQ. This CDR3 has 13 residues. Some clones are missing from TCRdb's copy, which holds only in-frame ones; the method was immunoSEQ multiplex PCR. This sample has 250,000 to 350,000 clones, with 85% to 90% found just once. Adults between roughly 18 and 100 years of age took part from fewer than 30 US areas. Assignment of participants to cohorts was predicated upon participant-reported clinical history. The sequenced sample was PBMCs or T cells enriched from blood (not recorded which). V gene TRBV5-1 combines with J gene TRBJ2-2; no clear D. This receptor was obtained from a woman between 18 and 29 years old with acute COVID-19. The CDR3 here is CASSLASPGELFF. The CDR3, as DNA: TGCGCCAGCAGCTTGGCGTCTCCCGGGGAGCTGTTTTTT.